Shown below are 26 T cell receptor beta chains from a single sample sequenced in a study of vaccination and CD4 T cells after COVID-19. The treatment is: approximately nine-day PBMC culture with coronavirus spike peptide pools or control peptides (ViraFEST assay). Their recognized antigens are unknown. Scientists ran DNA taken from cultured CD4+ T cells through the Oncomine TCR Beta short-read assay for sequencing. TCRdb reprocessed the PCR reads with MiXCR, giving one entry per CDR3 protein. The table lists approximately 12,000 distinct CDR3 sequences, 30% of them singletons. Material: cultured CD4+ T cells from blood. These receptors originate from a human donor with COVID-19.

This sequence joins TRBV23-1 and TRBJ1-5; no firm D call. TRBV23-1 is an ORF; its function is uncertain. V shed 4 bases and J shed 0 bases, with 19 bases lying between them. CDR3 length: 18 amino acids. CDR3 in amino acids: CASSPRCDDNYSNQPQHF. The CDR3 coding sequence is TGCGCCAGCAGTCCACGGTGTGACGACAACTATAGCAATCAGCCCCAGCATTTT.

In this sample, this clonotype turned up a few times. The genes are TRBV28 and TRBJ1-2, with TRBD1 matching over 7 bases. Per the germline V gene, CDR1 is MDHEN and CDR2 is SYDVKM. Losses at the gene ends were 6 bases for V and 8 bases for J; bases not matched to a gene: 9. The CDR3 sequence is 13 residues long. CDR3 in DNA: TGTGCCAGCAGACGCGACAGGGTTGAGGGCTACACCTTC. Translating gives CASRRDRVEGYTF.

This clonotype was counted only a few times. The chain carries TRBV27 and TRBJ2-5; D unresolved. The germline CDR1 and CDR2 sequences are MNHEY and SMNVEV (reference sequence). Trimming took off 5 bases at V and 5 bases at J, with 12 bases between the two ends. The CDR3 runs 13 residues. This CDR3 reads CASSQAMRETQYF. CDR3 nucleotide sequence: TGTGCCAGCAGTCAAGCAATGAGGGAGACCCAGTACTTC.

This clonotype has only a few counts. V is TRBV5-4 and J is TRBJ2-1; possible D gene TRBD1, 7 bases. The V end lost 0 bases, the J end lost 0 bases, and 13 bases lay between the germline ends. The CDR3 is 17 amino acids. Germline V lookup: CDR1 SGHNT, CDR2 YYREEE (reference sequence). CDR3 DNA sequence: TGTGCCAGCAGCTTGGAGCCAGGGGGGAGCTCCTACAATGAGCAGTTCTTC. The encoded protein is CASSLEPGGSSYNEQFF.

This clonotype was counted only a few times. The chain joins TRBV6-1 to TRBJ2-5, with 7 nucleotides matching TRBD2. Germline loops: CDR1 MNHNS, CDR2 SASEGT. This CDR3 comprises 14 residues. The V and J ends lost 7 bases and 5 bases, in that order; junction bases with no gene match: 10. CDR3 residues: CASNRREGRETQYF. CDR3 nucleotide sequence: TGTGCCAGCAATCGAAGGGAGGGTAGGGAGACCCAGTACTTC.

This clonotype is termed medium-sized (0.01 to 0.1%). The rearrangement joins TRBV6-1 to TRBJ1-5; 10 positions match TRBD1. This CDR3 has 17 amino acids. Germline CDR1 is MNHNS and CDR2 is SASEGT. With 5 bases clipped from V and 2 bases from J, the junction kept 9 bases outside the gene matches. The DNA of the CDR3 is TGTGCCAGCAGTCCCCGACAGGGGGCCTCGGGCAATCAGCCCCAGCATTTT. Protein sequence: CASSPRQGASGNQPQHF.

The chain carries TRBV6-1 and TRBJ1-1; 7 bases align to TRBD1. CDR1 is MNHNS, CDR2 SASEGT, per germline. The CDR3 is 12 amino acids. Trimming at V came to 7 bases and at J to 5 bases, leaving 4 bases not matched to a gene. CDR3 bases: TGTGCCAGCACCTCGGGACAGACTGAAGCTTTCTTT. As protein: CASTSGQTEAFF.

This clonotype was recorded a few times. The chain combines TRBV27 with TRBJ1-1; D unresolved. The germline V gene has CDR1 MNHEY and CDR2 SMNVEV (reference sequence). CDR3 length: 14 residues. V gave up 6 bases and J gave up 2 bases, with 13 bases separating them. The CDR3 nucleotides are TGTGCCAGCAGACCACCGGGTTCCAACACTGAAGCTTTCTTT. Encoded protein: CASRPPGSNTEAFF.

This clonotype ranks as medium-sized (0.01 to 0.1%). The rearrangement uses TRBV10-1 and TRBJ1-2; 7 bases map to TRBD1. Trimming took 6 bases from V and 3 from J; bases not matched to a gene: 19. The CDR3 runs to 18 residues. Per germline, CDR1 WNHNN and CDR2 SYGVQD (reference sequence). CDR3 coding DNA: TGCGCCAGCAGCCTAACCGTTCCGGACAGGCGGACTGACTATGGCTACACCTTC. It yields the protein CASSLTVPDRRTDYGYTF.

This chain links TRBV7-9 with TRBJ2-7; D perhaps matches TRBD1 (5 bases). This CDR3 region has 14 residues. Per the germline V gene, CDR1 is SEHNR and CDR2 is FQNEAQ (reference sequence). V lost 5 bases and J 0 bases, leaving 11 bases between the germline ends. The CDR3 region is CASSLQDSSYEQYF. CDR3 sequence (DNA): TGTGCCAGCAGCCTACAAGACAGCTCCTACGAGCAGTACTTC.

A single count supports this clonotype. This sequence joins TRBV19 and TRBJ2-1; 7 nucleotides line up with TRBD2. V dropped 1 base and J dropped 10; count of bases not matched to a gene: 4. The CDR3 spans 13 residues. Germline V gene sequence: CDR1 LNHDA, CDR2 SQIVND (reference sequence). CDR3 sequence (DNA): TGTGCCAGTAGTATAGGGGGGGGAATCGAGCAGTTCTTC. This encodes CASSIGGGIEQFF.

V and J are TRBV20-1 and TRBJ1-1, with D maybe TRBD1 (6 bases). CDR1 is DFQATT and CDR2 is SNEGSKA in the germline V gene (reference sequence). The length of the CDR3 is 13 residues. V gave up 6 bases and J gave up 1 base, with 12 bases separating them. The CDR3 spells CSAPTGGNTEAFF. The CDR3 DNA reads as TGCAGTGCCCCGACAGGAGGGAACACTGAAGCTTTCTTT.

This clonotype was recorded a few times. The CDR3 sequence: CSARDRSYEQYF. The CDR3 bases are TGCAGTGCCCGGGACAGATCCTACGAGCAGTACTTC. J is TRBJ2-7 and V is TRBV20-1; 7 bases are shared with TRBD1. CDR1 and CDR2 from the germline V gene are DFQATT and SNEGSKA (reference sequence). V lost 6 bases and J lost 1; bases outside the gene matches: 3. The CDR3 covers 12 residues.

This clonotype was seen only a few times. V usage is TRBV2 and J usage is TRBJ1-5; D might be TRBD1 (5 bases). Trimming shortened V by 7 bases and J by 7 bases, and 20 bases separated the two germline ends. The CDR3 contains 15 residues. From germline, CDR1 is SNHLY and CDR2 FYNNEI. The CDR3 protein is CASTQLVTGQQPQHF. The CDR3 bases are TGTGCCAGCACCCAGCTTGTCACAGGACAACAGCCCCAGCATTTT.

The rearrangement joins TRBV12-3 or TRBV12-4 to TRBJ2-1, with D possibly TRBD2 on 5 matching bases. The CDR3 loop spans 16 amino acids. V shed 0 bases and J shed 0 bases, with 9 bases lying between them. CDR3 nucleotide sequence: TGTGCCAGCAGTTTAGCGGTTGGGAGCTCCTACAATGAGCAGTTCTTC. Its protein product is CASSLAVGSSYNEQFF.

The chain uses TRBV30 and TRBJ1-6; D is unclear. Germline V gene sequence: CDR1 GTSNPN, CDR2 SVGIG (reference sequence). Trimming pared 0 bases from V and 10 bases from J, leaving 7 bases between. This CDR3 has 12 amino acids. The CDR3 sequence: CAWSVRLSPLHF. The CDR3 nucleotides are TGTGCCTGGAGTGTACGCCTGTCACCCCTCCACTTT.

The V call is TRBV5-6, the J call TRBJ2-3; 8 bases fit TRBD2. With 4 bases clipped from V and 7 bases from J, the junction kept 11 bases outside the gene matches. CDR3 length: 15 amino acids. Germline V gene data show CDR1 as SGHDT and CDR2 as YYEEEE. The CDR3 region is CASSRGTSQRNTQYF. The DNA of the CDR3 is TGTGCCAGCAGCCGCGGGACTAGTCAGAGGAATACGCAGTATTTT.

The chain joins TRBV5-3 to TRBJ2-7; D not resolved. TRBV5-3 is marked as an open reading frame, function uncertain. V lost 1 base and J lost 3, with 8 bases in between. CDR3 length equals 13 residues. The DNA of the CDR3 is TGTGCCAGAAGCTTGCGGGCGGACTACGAGCAGTACTTC. Translated: CARSLRADYEQYF.

This clonotype was seen a few times. The chain couples TRBV5-1 to TRBJ1-2; 7 bases line up with TRBD1. Germline values: CDR1 SGHRS, CDR2 YFSETQ. The CDR3 is 15 amino acids. Unmatched junction bases numbered 17, after V lost 7 bases and J lost 8 bases. In nucleotides, the CDR3 is TGCGCCAGCCTGGGGACAGACCAAGCCCAATCCGGCTACACCTTC. As protein: CASLGTDQAQSGYTF.

This chain links TRBV11-2 with TRBJ2-3; D unclear. There are 15 residues in the CDR3. The V gene's germline CDR1 is SGHAT and CDR2 FQNNGV. V was cut by 1 base and J by 2 bases, with 10 bases left in between. This CDR3 is CASSLGQPDTDTQYF. The DNA for the CDR3 is TGTGCCAGCAGCTTAGGCCAACCCGACACAGATACGCAGTATTTT.

This clonotype has a handful of counts. This chain joins TRBV11-3 and TRBJ2-7, with TRBD1 matching 8 bases. Germline CDR1 reads SGHNT; CDR2 reads YENEEA. The V and J ends lost 7 bases and 0 bases, in that order; junction bases with no gene match: 8. CDR3 size: 15 residues. The CDR3 reads CASTLDRAVSYEQYF. Here the CDR3 DNA reads TGTGCCAGCACCCTGGACAGGGCCGTCTCCTACGAGCAGTACTTC.

This clonotype was observed a few times. J is TRBJ2-4 and V is TRBV11-2; D may be TRBD1 (6 bases). Germline-derived CDR1 and CDR2 are SGHAT and FQNNGV. Trimming pared 1 base from V and 15 bases from J, leaving 13 bases between. The CDR3 has 12 amino acids. CDR3 loop: CASSLGSGVVYF. The CDR3 coding sequence is TGTGCCAGCAGCTTAGGGTCAGGGGTGGTGTACTTC. Full variable domain (remainder filled in from reference TRBV11-2 and TRBJ2-4): EAGVAQSPRYKIIEKRQSVAFWCNPISGHATLYWYQQILGQGPKLLIQFQNNGVVDDSQLPKDRFSAERLKGVDSTLKIQPAKLEDSAVYLCASSLGSGVVYFGAGTRLSVL.

The chain recombines TRBV20-1 with TRBJ2-1, with D unresolved. The CDR3 runs 15 residues. The V gene lost 5 bases and the J gene lost 2 bases, with 16 bases spanning the gap. Germline V gene data show CDR1 as DFQATT and CDR2 as SNEGSKA (reference sequence). This chain's CDR3 is CSAATKKGPYNEQFF. The CDR3, as DNA: TGCAGTGCTGCCACAAAAAAAGGGCCCTACAATGAGCAGTTCTTC.

This chain connects TRBV28 to TRBJ1-5; 8 nucleotides align to TRBD1. The CDR3 has 15 amino acids. Germline trimming cut 2 bases from V and 5 bases from J; bases unmatched to any gene: 5. Per germline, CDR1 MDHEN and CDR2 SYDVKM. CDR3 region: CASSLPTGVYQPQHF. The CDR3 nucleotides are TGTGCCAGCAGTTTACCGACAGGGGTATATCAGCCCCAGCATTTT.

The genes are TRBV10-3 and TRBJ1-3; a possible D gene is TRBD1 (5 bases). V was shortened by 8 bases and J by 4 bases, with 18 bases between the two germline ends. There are 15 residues in the CDR3. CDR1 and CDR2 from the germline V gene are ENHRY and SYGVKD. The CDR3 protein is CAIGGEGGTGNTIYF. The CDR3, as DNA: TGTGCCATCGGAGGGGAGGGAGGAACCGGAAACACCATATATTTT.

The rearrangement uses TRBV25-1 and TRBJ1-2, with TRBD1 matching over 8 bases. V was clipped by 2 bases and J by 4 bases; unmatched bases: 9. The CDR3 is 16 amino acids. Germline V lookup: CDR1 MGHDK, CDR2 SYGVNS. The CDR3 spells CASSEKEGRGPYGYTF. CDR3 bases: TGTGCCAGCAGTGAAAAGGAGGGCAGGGGGCCCTATGGCTACACCTTC.